Presented here are 13 T cell receptor beta chains from one specimen sequenced in a study of blood T cell repertoires in COVID-19. Sequencing used immunoSEQ multiplex PCR; TCRdb keeps in-frame clones, though not all of them. The sample lists some 70,000 clones, roughly 87% occurring once. The sample taken for sequencing was peripheral blood. These receptors came from a man in his fifties or sixties with active COVID-19.

This chain joins TRBV6-5 and TRBJ1-5, with 7 nucleotides matching TRBD1. The CDR3 runs to 15 residues. The junction had 6 bases not matched to a gene; V was cut back by 1 base and J by 6 bases. Germline CDR1 reads MNHEY; CDR2 reads SVGAGI. CDR3 protein: CASSYYGQAAQPQHF. The CDR3 DNA sequence: TGTGCCAGCAGTTACTACGGACAGGCAGCTCAGCCCCAGCATTTT.

V gene TRBV5-1 combines with J gene TRBJ1-2; perhaps TRBD1 as D (6 bases). This CDR3 is 13 amino acids long. Germline CDR1 and CDR2: SGHRS and YFSETQ. The V gene lost 4 bases and the J gene lost 6 bases, with 13 bases spanning the gap. CDR3 loop: CASSPQGTDGYTF. In DNA, the CDR3 is TGCGCCAGCAGCCCACAGGGAACGGATGGCTACACCTTC. Drawing the rest from reference TRBV5-1 and TRBJ1-2, the complete variable domain is KAGVTQTPRYLIKTRGQQVTLSCSPISGHRSVSWYQQTPGQGLQFLFEYFSETQRNKGNFPGRFSGRQFSNSRSEMNVSTLELGDSALYLCASSPQGTDGYTFGSGTRLTVV.

This chain connects TRBV30 to TRBJ2-5; D is possibly TRBD1 (5 bases). V was shortened by 0 bases and J by 5 bases, with 13 bases between the two germline ends. This CDR3 has 14 amino acids. Germline lookup yields CDR1 GTSNPN and CDR2 SVGIG (reference sequence). The CDR3 is CAWSVGHQYETQYF. The CDR3 bases are TGTGCCTGGAGTGTCGGACACCAGTACGAGACCCAGTACTTC.

This clone was seen a few times. The genes are TRBV4-2 and TRBJ1-6, with D hard to call. In germline, CDR1 is LGHNA, CDR2 YNFKEQ. V was clipped by 1 base and J by 10 bases, with 8 bases between them. The CDR3 extends over 13 amino acids. CDR3 protein: CASSQVGGSPLHF. CDR3 nucleotide sequence: TGTGCCAGCAGCCAAGTTGGAGGATCACCCCTCCACTTT.

The chain recombines TRBV7-2 with TRBJ2-7, with D possibly matching TRBD1 (7 bases). Trimming took off 3 bases at V and 4 bases at J, with 13 bases between the two ends. CDR1 and CDR2 (germline): SGHTA, FQGNSA. The CDR3 has 14 residues. Written as DNA, the CDR3 is TGTGCCAGCAGCTTGACAGGGAGGCAATACGAGCAGTACTTC. Amino acids: CASSLTGRQYEQYF.

The V and J genes are TRBV5-6 and TRBJ2-3; TRBD2 might be the D (5 bases). The CDR3 consists of 12 residues. Trimming removed 8 bases at V and 3 bases at J, with 10 bases between. Germline V gene lookup returns CDR1 SGHDT and CDR2 YYEEEE. CDR3 in DNA: TGTGCCAGTCAGTCGGGAACAGATACGCAGTATTTT. Amino acid sequence: CASQSGTDTQYF.

The chain employs TRBV27 and TRBJ1-2; D possibly corresponds to TRBD1 (6 bases). The germline V gene has CDR1 MNHEY and CDR2 SMNVEV (reference sequence). CDR3 length equals 14 residues. V lost 3 bases, J lost 4 bases, and 12 bases lay in between. The CDR3 DNA sequence: TGTGCCAGCAGTTTGAAGACAGGTCCCTATGGCTACACCTTC. The encoded protein is CASSLKTGPYGYTF.

The gene calls are TRBV6-5 and TRBJ2-5, with D possibly matching TRBD2 (5 bases). This CDR3 comprises 14 residues. Trimming removed 2 bases at V and 3 bases at J, with 10 bases between. Germline V gene data show CDR1 as MNHEY and CDR2 as SVGAGI. The CDR3 protein is CASSYGLGEETQYF. The CDR3 nucleotides are TGTGCCAGCAGTTACGGCCTCGGGGAAGAGACCCAGTACTTC.

V and J are TRBV5-6 and TRBJ1-2, with 7 positions matching TRBD1. V lost 4 bases, J lost 6 bases, and 9 bases stayed unmatched. The germline gives CDR1 SGHDT, CDR2 YYEEEE. The CDR3 is 14 amino acids. The CDR3 nucleotides read TGTGCCAGCAGCCACGACAGGGAGTTGGATGGCTACACCTTC. Amino acid sequence: CASSHDRELDGYTF.

The rearrangement uses TRBV7-9 and TRBJ2-1, with D tentatively TRBD1 (6 bases). V was trimmed by 10 bases and J by 1 base, leaving 17 bases between them. Germline CDR1 SEHNR, CDR2 FQNEAQ (reference sequence). This CDR3 is 15 amino acids long. The CDR3 here is CATRASTGSYNEQFF. CDR3 DNA sequence: TGTGCCACGCGGGCTTCGACAGGATCCTACAATGAGCAGTTCTTC.

This chain links TRBV14 with TRBJ2-2; TRBD1 matches at 8 bases. The CDR3 totals 16 residues. V was pared by 4 bases and J by 1 base, with 5 bases of the junction left unmatched. The germline V gene encodes CDR1 SGHDN and CDR2 FVKESK. CDR3 sequence: CASSLRDRGNTGELFF. CDR3 DNA: TGTGCCAGCAGCCTCCGAGACAGGGGGAACACCGGGGAGCTGTTTTTT.

The chain recombines TRBV7-9 with TRBJ2-6, with D perhaps TRBD1 (5 bases). The germline CDR1 and CDR2 sequences are SEHNR and FQNEAQ (reference sequence). There are 15 residues in the CDR3. Trimming stripped 3 bases from V and 5 bases from J, with 11 bases between. The CDR3 nucleotides read TGTGCCAGCAGCTTTAAGGGGCCTCGGGCCAACGTCCTGACTTTC. Amino acids: CASSFKGPRANVLTF. Using reference TRBV7-9 and TRBJ2-6 for the parts outside the CDR3, the full variable domain is DTGVSQNPRHKITKRGQNVTFRCDPISEHNRLYWYRQTLGQGPEFLTYFQNEAQLEKSRLLSDRFSAERPKGSFSTLEIQRTEQGDSAMYLCASSFKGPRANVLTFGAGSRLTVL.

A single count supports this clone. The chain recombines TRBV5-1 with TRBJ2-2, with no clear D. Germline CDR1 SGHRS, CDR2 YFSETQ. The V end was cut by 4 bases, the J end by 3 bases, with 7 bases between. There are 13 residues in the CDR3. Here the CDR3 reads CASSADYTGELFF. CDR3 coding DNA: TGCGCCAGCAGCGCGGATTACACCGGGGAGCTGTTTTTT.